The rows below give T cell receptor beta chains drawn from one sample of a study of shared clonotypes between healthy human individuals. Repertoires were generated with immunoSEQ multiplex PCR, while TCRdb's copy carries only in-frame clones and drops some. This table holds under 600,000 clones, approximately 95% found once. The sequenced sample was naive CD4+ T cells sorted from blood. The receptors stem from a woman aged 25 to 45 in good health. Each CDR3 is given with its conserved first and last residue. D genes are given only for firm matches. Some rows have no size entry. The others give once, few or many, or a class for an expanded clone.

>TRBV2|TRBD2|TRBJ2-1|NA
CASSSGIYNEQFF
TGTGCCAGCAGTAGCGGGATTTACAATGAGCAGTTCTTC
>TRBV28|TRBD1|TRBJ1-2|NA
CASSSGQGGYGYTF
TGTGCCAGCAGTTCCGGACAGGGGGGATATGGCTACACCTTC
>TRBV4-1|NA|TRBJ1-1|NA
CASSQGGHQNTEAFF
TGCGCCAGCAGCCAAGGGGGACACCAGAACACTGAAGCTTTCTTT
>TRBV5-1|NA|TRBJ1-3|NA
CASSFQGNGNTIYF
TGCGCCAGCAGCTTCCAGGGGAATGGAAACACCATATATTTT
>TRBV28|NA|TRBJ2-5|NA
CASSLVWGSEETQYF
TGTGCCAGCAGTTTAGTTTGGGGATCGGAAGAGACCCAGTACTTC
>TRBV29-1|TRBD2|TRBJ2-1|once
CSVRASGYNEQFF
TGCAGCGTTAGGGCTAGCGGTTACAATGAGCAGTTCTTC
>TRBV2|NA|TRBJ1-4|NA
CASRRETRVFF
TGTGCCAGCAGACGAGAGACCAGGGTGTTTTTT
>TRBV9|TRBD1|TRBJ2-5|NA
CASSVASTGALGTQYF
TGTGCCAGCAGCGTAGCCTCGACAGGGGCGCTCGGGACCCAGTACTTC
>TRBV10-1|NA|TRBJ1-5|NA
CASSESASQPQHF
TGCGCCAGCAGTGAGTCCGCCTCTCAGCCCCAGCATTTT
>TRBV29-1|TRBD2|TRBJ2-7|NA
CSVGYGTEGLASEQYF
TGCAGCGTTGGTTATGGGACAGAGGGACTAGCATCCGAGCAGTACTTC
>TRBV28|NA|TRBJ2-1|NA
CASSHNNEQFF
TGTGCCAGCAGCCATAACAATGAGCAGTTCTTC
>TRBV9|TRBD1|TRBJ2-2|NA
CASSLDRGTGELFF
TGTGCCAGCAGCCTGGACAGGGGGACCGGGGAGCTGTTTTTT
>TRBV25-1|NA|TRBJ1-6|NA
CASSESRGYNSPLHF
TGTGCCAGCAGTGAAAGCAGGGGATATAATTCACCCCTCCACTTT
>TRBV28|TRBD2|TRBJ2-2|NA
CASSSAAGGLTGELFF
TGTGCCAGCAGTTCAGCGGCGGGAGGCCTGACCGGGGAGCTGTTTTTT
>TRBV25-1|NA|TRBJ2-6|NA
CASSSVKTGQSRANVLTF
TGTGCCAGCAGTTCGGTTAAAACTGGACAAAGTCGGGCCAACGTCCTGACTTTC
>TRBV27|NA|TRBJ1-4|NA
CASSPGLNEKLFF
TGTGCCAGCAGTCCGGGGCTTAATGAAAAACTGTTTTTT
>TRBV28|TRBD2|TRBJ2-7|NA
CASSFLLAGKTYYEQYF
TGTGCCAGCAGTTTCCTACTAGCGGGGAAAACATACTACGAGCAGTACTTC
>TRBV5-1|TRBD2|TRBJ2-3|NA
CASSLGLAESTDTQYF
TGCGCCAGCAGCTTGGGACTAGCGGAGAGCACAGATACGCAGTATTTT
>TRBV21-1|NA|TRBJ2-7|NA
CASSKEGFRWDEQYF
TGTGCCAGCAGCAAAGAGGGGTTCAGATGGGACGAGCAGTACTTC
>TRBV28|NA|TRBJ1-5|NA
CASSSLSPSQHF
TGTGCCAGCAGTTCCCTGTCGCCGTCCCAGCATTTT
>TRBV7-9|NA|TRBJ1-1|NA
CASSLVGGKGKTEAFF
TGTGCCAGCAGCTTGGTGGGGGGGAAAGGGAAAACTGAAGCTTTCTTT
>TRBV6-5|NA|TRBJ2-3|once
CASSFGQSTDTQYF
TGTGCCAGCAGTTTTGGACAGAGCACAGATACGCAGTATTTT
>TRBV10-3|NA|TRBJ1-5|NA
CAISEVSPGNQPQHF
TGTGCCATCAGTGAAGTATCGCCTGGCAATCAGCCCCAGCATTTT
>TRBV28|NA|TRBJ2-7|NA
CAIGRPGRYEQYF
TGTGCCATCGGGCGGCCGGGGAGATACGAGCAGTACTTC
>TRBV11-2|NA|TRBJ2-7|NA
CASSLDFRGREQYF
TGTGCCAGCAGCTTAGACTTTAGGGGACGCGAGCAGTACTTC
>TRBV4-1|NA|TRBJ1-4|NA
CASSSRDLGVSNEKLFF
TGCGCCAGCAGCAGCCGGGACTTAGGGGTTTCGAATGAAAAACTGTTTTTT
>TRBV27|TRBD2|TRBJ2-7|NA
CASHILAGGYYEQYF
TGTGCCAGCCATATCCTAGCGGGAGGATACTACGAGCAGTACTTC
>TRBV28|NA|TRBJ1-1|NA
CASSLGLGRTEAFF
TGTGCCAGCAGTTTAGGCTTGGGACGAACTGAAGCTTTCTTT
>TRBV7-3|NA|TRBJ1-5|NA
CASSLIRPWGNQPQHF
TGTGCCAGCAGCTTAATCAGGCCTTGGGGCAATCAGCCCCAGCATTTT
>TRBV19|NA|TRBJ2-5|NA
CASSRTAQETQYF
TGTGCCAGTAGTAGGACAGCTCAAGAGACCCAGTACTTC
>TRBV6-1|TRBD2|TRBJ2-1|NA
CASRVAGGGEQFF
TGTGCCAGCAGGGTAGCGGGAGGTGGTGAGCAGTTCTTC
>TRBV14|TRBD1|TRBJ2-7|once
CASSVAGGWYEQYF
TGTGCCAGCAGTGTCGCAGGGGGCTGGTACGAGCAGTACTTC
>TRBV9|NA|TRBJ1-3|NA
CASSVREAAGNTIYF
TGTGCCAGCAGCGTCAGGGAGGCGGCTGGAAACACCATATATTTT
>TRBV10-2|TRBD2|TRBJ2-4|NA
CASSDRLAGDVAKNIQYF
TGCGCCAGCAGTGATCGGCTAGCGGGAGATGTAGCCAAAAACATTCAGTACTTC
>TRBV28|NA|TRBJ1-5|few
CASATGNQPQHF
TGTGCCAGCGCCACGGGGAATCAGCCCCAGCATTTT
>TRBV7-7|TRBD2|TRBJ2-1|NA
CASSPALAGGIHEQFF
TGTGCCAGCAGCCCGGCCCTAGCGGGAGGGATCCATGAGCAGTTCTTC
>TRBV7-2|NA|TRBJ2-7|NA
CASSFAGREQYF
TGTGCCAGCAGCTTTGCCGGGCGCGAGCAGTACTTC
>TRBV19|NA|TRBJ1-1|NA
CASLSVWDTRTIEAFF
TGTGCCAGTCTGTCGGTCTGGGACACCCGAACAATTGAAGCTTTCTTT
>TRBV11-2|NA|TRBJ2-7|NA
CASRDLWQTPLGRPYEQYF
TGTGCCAGCAGGGACTTGTGGCAGACGCCTCTGGGGAGGCCCTACGAGCAGTACTTC
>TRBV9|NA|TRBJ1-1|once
CASSVEGRGRGAFF
TGTGCCAGCAGCGTAGAGGGGAGGGGACGGGGAGCTTTCTTT
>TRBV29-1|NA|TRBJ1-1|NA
CSVAALMGETEAFF
TGCAGCGTTGCCGCCCTGATGGGGGAGACTGAAGCTTTCTTT
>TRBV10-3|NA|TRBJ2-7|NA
CAISGDTGKLYEQYF
TGTGCCATCAGTGGGGATACAGGGAAACTTTACGAGCAGTACTTC
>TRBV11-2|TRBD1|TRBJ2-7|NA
CASRQGTYEQYF
TGTGCCAGCCGACAGGGCACCTACGAGCAGTACTTC
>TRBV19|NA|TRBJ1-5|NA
CASSINGNNQPQHF
TGTGCCAGTAGTATTAACGGGAACAATCAGCCCCAGCATTTT
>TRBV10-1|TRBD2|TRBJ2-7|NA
CASSDTPEAGYEQYF
TGCGCCAGCAGTGACACACCAGAAGCGGGATACGAGCAGTACTTC
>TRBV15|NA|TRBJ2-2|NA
CATSRGLALNTGELFF
TGTGCCACCAGCAGAGGGCTAGCGTTAAACACCGGGGAGCTGTTTTTT
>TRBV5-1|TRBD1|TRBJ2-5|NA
CASSGRQGAFQETQYF
TGCGCCAGCAGCGGACGACAGGGGGCCTTTCAAGAGACCCAGTACTTC
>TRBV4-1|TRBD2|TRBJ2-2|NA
CASSHGLAANTGELFF
TGCGCCAGCAGCCACGGACTAGCGGCAAACACCGGGGAGCTGTTTTTT
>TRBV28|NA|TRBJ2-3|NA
CASKIPVQRAKSTDTQYF
TGTGCCAGCAAAATCCCTGTTCAGCGGGCAAAGAGCACAGATACGCAGTATTTT
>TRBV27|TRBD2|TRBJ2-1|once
CASSLSSAGAYNEQFF
TGTGCCAGCAGTTTATCGTCCGCGGGAGCTTACAATGAGCAGTTCTTC
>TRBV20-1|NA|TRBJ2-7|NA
CSARNHYEQYF
TGCAGTGCTAGAAACCACTACGAGCAGTACTTC
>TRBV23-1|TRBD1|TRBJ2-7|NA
CASSQRTGRYEQYF
TGCGCCAGCAGTCAACGGACAGGTCGGTACGAGCAGTACTTC
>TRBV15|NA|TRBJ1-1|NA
CATSRGGSPTEAFF
TGTGCCACCAGCAGAGGCGGGAGTCCCACTGAAGCTTTCTTT
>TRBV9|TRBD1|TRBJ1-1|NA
CASTRDRGLNTEAFF
TGTGCCAGCACCAGGGACAGGGGGCTTAACACTGAAGCTTTCTTT